This is a list of T cell receptor beta chains from one sample in a study of CD8 T cells in ankylosing spondylitis. TCRdb re-analysed the 5' RACE reads in MiXCR, keeping a single row per CDR3 protein. The table has roughly 40,000 distinct CDR3 sequences, about 2.5% seen once. The sequenced material came from blood, either unsorted or a sorted T cell fraction (not recorded which). These TCRs come from a male donor with ankylosing spondylitis or in good health (not recorded which). Each CDR3 is given with its conserved first and last residue. The order of the fields is clone size, J gene, D gene, V gene, CDR3 DNA, CDR3 protein. D genes are given only for firm matches. Rows may omit the clone size; those that give it use once, few, many or a size class.

>many|TRBJ2-4|TRBD2|TRBV23-1
TGCGCCAGCAGTCAATTGACTAGCGGGAGGCACGGTTTCGCCAAAAACATTCAGTACTTC
CASSQLTSGRHGFAKNIQYF
>many|TRBJ2-7|.|TRBV9
TGTGCCAGCAGCGTGACACAGGGACCTTTCTACGAGCAGTACTTC
CASSVTQGPFYEQYF
>many|TRBJ1-1|.|TRBV9
TGTGCCAGCAGCGTTGGGCGTCTCACCACTGAAGCTTTCTTT
CASSVGRLTTEAFF
>many|TRBJ2-7|.|TRBV9
TGTGCCAGCAGCGTGGGCAGTCATAGCTCCTACGAGCAGTACTTC
CASSVGSHSSYEQYF
>many|TRBJ1-4|.|TRBV9
TGTGCCAGCAGCGTAGGAGCAACTAATGAAAAACTGTTTTTT
CASSVGATNEKLFF
>many|TRBJ2-1|TRBD2|TRBV9
TGTGCCAGCAGCTCCCAGGGACTAGCGGGAGCCCATGAGCAGTTCTTC
CASSSQGLAGAHEQFF
>many|TRBJ1-1|.|TRBV9
TGTGCCAGCAGCGAAAACACAGCATTTTCGTCTGCTTTCTTT
CASSENTAFSSAFF
>few|TRBJ2-1|.|TRBV9
TGTGCCAGCAGCGCTGGGGGGCGGGGGAAGGATGAGCAGTTCTTC
CASSAGGRGKDEQFF
>many|TRBJ2-2|.|TRBV9
TGTGCCAGCAGCGATCGGCGGGGCTTTGCGAACACCGGGGAGCTGTTTTTT
CASSDRRGFANTGELFF
>many|TRBJ2-5|TRBD2|TRBV9
TGTGCCAGCAGCGAGGGACTAGCGGGATTGGAGACCCAGTACTTC
CASSEGLAGLETQYF
>many|TRBJ2-3|.|TRBV9
TGTGCCAGCAGCGTTACCACAGGGGCGGGGGCAGATACGCAGTATTTT
CASSVTTGAGADTQYF
>many|TRBJ1-1|.|TRBV9
TGTGCCAGCAGCCCCCGAGGGACGGCGAACACTGAAGCTTTCTTT
CASSPRGTANTEAFF
>many|TRBJ2-7|.|TRBV9
TGTGCCAGCAGCGTAGGTGGGCGGTTGGGCTACGAGCAGTACTTC
CASSVGGRLGYEQYF
>many|TRBJ2-7|.|TRBV9
TGTGCCAGCAGCCCCTCGAACTACGAGCAGTACTTC
CASSPSNYEQYF
>many|TRBJ2-7|TRBD2|TRBV9
TGTGCCAGCAGCGGCCCCGGCGGGGGCTACGAGCAGTACTTC
CASSGPGGGYEQYF
>many|TRBJ2-7|TRBD1|TRBV9
TGTGCCAGCAGCGTAGCTTATTTCGGGACAGGGGACTACGAGCAGTACTTC
CASSVAYFGTGDYEQYF
>.|TRBJ1-1|.|TRBV9
TGTGCCAGCAGCGTAGCTCTCCAGGGGAACACTGAAGCTTTCTTT
CASSVALQGNTEAFF
>many|TRBJ1-3|.|TRBV9
TGTGCCAGCAGCGTAGGGGGGGACGGAAACACCATATATTTT
CASSVGGDGNTIYF
>many|TRBJ2-5|TRBD2|TRBV9
TGTGCCAGCGCCCGAACAACTAGCGGAGGGGGGGAGACCCAGTACTTC
CASARTTSGGGETQYF
>many|TRBJ2-1|.|TRBV9
TGTGCCAGCAGCGTCGGCGGGCGAGGTGGGTACGATGAGCAGTTCTTC
CASSVGGRGGYDEQFF
>many|TRBJ2-1|TRBD2|TRBV9
TGTGCCAGCAGGGAAGGACTAGCGGCGAGAGAGCAGTTCTTC
CASREGLAAREQFF
>many|TRBJ2-1|.|TRBV9
TGTGCCAGCAGCCCCCAGTGGCAGGGGGAGCAGTTCTTC
CASSPQWQGEQFF
>many|TRBJ2-2|.|TRBV9
TGTGCCAGCAGCGGGACTACAATCACCGGGGAGCTGTTTTTT
CASSGTTITGELFF
>many|TRBJ2-5|.|TRBV9
TGTGCCAGCAGCGCGTCCCCAATGGGGGGCACAGAGACCCAGTACTTC
CASSASPMGGTETQYF
>many|TRBJ2-5|TRBD2|TRBV9
TGTGCCAGCAGCCCCGGGACTAGCGGGAGGATTGAGACCCAGTACTTC
CASSPGTSGRIETQYF
>many|TRBJ1-5|.|TRBV9
TGTGCCAGCAGCGTCACAGACAGTTTCCGTCAGCCCCAGCATTTT
CASSVTDSFRQPQHF
>few|TRBJ2-5|.|TRBV12-2
TGTGCAAGTCGCTTACCATGGGGGGGCCAAGAGACCCAGTACTTC
CASRLPWGGQETQYF
>many|TRBJ2-1|TRBD2|TRBV9
TGTGCCAGCAGCGTCCGGAGGGAGGGTTACAATGAGCAGTTCTTC
CASSVRREGYNEQFF
>many|TRBJ2-7|.|TRBV9
TGTGCCAGCAGCGTAGCGGGGGAGGCCTACTACGAGCAGTACTTC
CASSVAGEAYYEQYF
>many|TRBJ2-1|.|TRBV9
TGTGCCAGCAGCGTAAGAGCGAGCCATGAGCAGTTCTTC
CASSVRASHEQFF
>many|TRBJ2-5|TRBD2|TRBV9
TGTGCCAGCAGCGTACCGACTAGCGGGATCACTCAAGAGACCCAGTACTTC
CASSVPTSGITQETQYF
>many|TRBJ2-2|.|TRBV9
TGTGCCAGCAGCGGGGGGGCCGGGACAACGAACACCGGGGAGCTGTTTTTT
CASSGGAGTTNTGELFF
>many|TRBJ2-3|.|TRBV9
TGTGCCAGCAGCGCGGGGAGTAGCTCAGATACGCAGTATTTT
CASSAGSSSDTQYF
>many|TRBJ2-7|.|TRBV9
TGTGCCAGCAGCCCCCTGGTGAGCTCCTACGAGCAGTACTTC
CASSPLVSSYEQYF
>many|TRBJ1-1|.|TRBV9
TGTGCCAGCAGCTCGGGGGAAACGATTGAAGCTTTCTTT
CASSSGETIEAFF
>many|TRBJ1-6|.|TRBV9
TGTGCCAGCAGCTCCGGGGCTAATTCACCCCTCCACTTT
CASSSGANSPLHF
>few|TRBJ2-1|.|TRBV9
TGTGCCAGCAGCCTTGACAGGACACACTACAATGAGCAGTTCTTC
CASSLDRTHYNEQFF